A single sample gave rise to the 28 T cell receptor beta chains below, sequenced in a study of beta chain features in type 1 diabetes. Sequencing targeted expressed TCRB transcripts, as all isolated RNA had been reverse transcribed. Produced via immunoSEQ multiplex PCR; TCRdb's table is partial and in-frame only. The sample includes some 220,000 clones, around 9.9% of them seen just once. The specimen was central memory CD4+ T cells from blood. These TCRs come from a man between 18 and 29 years old in good health.

The chain uses TRBV9 and TRBJ2-7, with D maybe TRBD1 (8 bases). The CDR3 contains 16 residues. Germline loops: CDR1 SGDLS, CDR2 YYNGEE. The V end lost 0 bases, the J end lost 7 bases, and 20 bases lay between the germline ends. The CDR3, as DNA: TGTGCCAGCAGCGTAGCCGACTGGACAGGGAGGGGAGAGCAGTACTTC. Translation: CASSVADWTGRGEQYF.

Ten or more counts support this clone. The genes are TRBV5-5 and TRBJ2-3; 7 nucleotides match TRBD1. The V gene end was trimmed by 7 bases and the J gene end by 2 bases; junction bases not matched to a gene: 7. The length of the CDR3 is 14 residues. Germline loops: CDR1 SGHKS, CDR2 YYEKEE (reference sequence). CDR3 nucleotide sequence: TGTGCCAGCGGGGACAGAAGTTACACAGATACGCAGTATTTT. Encoded protein: CASGDRSYTDTQYF.

Only a few counts were recorded for this clone. Its ends do not fully match the called genes, so a read error is possible. The CDR3 loop reads CASSPDGAYEQYF. The CDR3 bases are TGTGCTAGCAGCCCGGACGGAGCCTACGAGCAGTACTTC. The J gene is TRBJ2-7, the V gene TRBV7-7; the D is unclear. In germline, CDR1 is SSHAT, CDR2 FNYEAQ (reference sequence). The CDR3 totals 13 residues. The full variable domain, rest sourced from reference TRBV7-7 and TRBJ2-7, is GAGVSQSPRYKVTKRGQDVTLRCDPISSHATLYWYQQALGQGPEFLTYFNYEAQPDKSGLPSDRFSAERPEGSISTLTIQRTEQRDSAMYRCASSPDGAYEQYFGPGTRLTVT.

This clone occurred a few times. The chain couples TRBV18 to TRBJ2-1; D is unresolved. V dropped 2 bases and J dropped 16 bases, with 6 bases sitting between them. In germline, CDR1 is KGHSH, CDR2 LQKENI. This CDR3 region has 9 residues. The CDR3 nucleotides read TGTGCCAGCTCACCAACGGAATTCTTC. It codes for CASSPTEFF.

This clone was counted a few times. The CDR3 sequence: CASSEGQGQETQYF. CDR3 in DNA: TGTGCCAGCAGCGAGGGACAGGGCCAAGAGACCCAGTACTTC. The V and J genes are TRBV21-1 and TRBJ2-5; the D call of TRBD1 is as the table states it, not checked on the DNA. TRBV21-1 is an annotated pseudogene. This CDR3 comprises 14 residues.

This clone was seen a few times. This rearrangement joins TRBV25-1 to TRBJ2-1; no definite D call. Germline values: CDR1 MGHDK, CDR2 SYGVNS. V lost 2 bases and J 7 bases, leaving 12 bases between the germline ends. The CDR3 spans 14 residues. In nucleotides, the CDR3 is TGTGCCAGCAGTGAAGTTGGAGATAAAAATGAGCAGTTCTTC. Its translation: CASSEVGDKNEQFF.

The chain combines TRBV5-1 with TRBJ2-1; 11 bases agree with TRBD1. V dropped 5 bases and J dropped 5; count of bases not matched to a gene: 6. CDR3 size: 15 residues. Per germline, CDR1 SGHRS and CDR2 YFSETQ. In nucleotides, the CDR3 is TGCGCCAGCAGTCAGGACAGGGGGCAGAACAATGAGCAGTTCTTC. This codes for CASSQDRGQNNEQFF.

On this clone itself: A far larger clone is only one base removed, so a read error is likely. The identical CDR3 is also encoded by other nucleotide sequences in the sample. V gene TRBV30 combines with J gene TRBJ1-2; 8 nucleotides align to TRBD1. The CDR3 extends over 14 amino acids. Germline assignment: CDR1 GTSNPN and CDR2 SVGIG (reference sequence). CDR3 amino acids: CAWSGTGNNYGYTF. The DNA of the CDR3 is TGTGCATGGAGTGGGACAGGAAATAACTATGGCTACACCTTC.

The gene calls are TRBV20-1 and TRBJ1-1, with D unresolved. Per germline, CDR1 DFQATT and CDR2 SNEGSKA (reference sequence). V was cut by 7 bases and J by 5 bases, with 8 bases left in between. CDR3 length: 10 amino acids. CDR3 region: CSVRKTEAFF. The DNA of the CDR3 is TGCAGTGTGAGGAAGACTGAAGCTTTCTTT.

This chain links TRBV9 with TRBJ2-1, with 8 bases matching TRBD2. Germline CDR1 reads SGDLS; CDR2 reads YYNGEE. The V gene end was trimmed by 2 bases and the J gene end by 4 bases; junction bases not matched to a gene: 5. This CDR3 has 15 amino acids. The CDR3 reads CASSVRLANYNEQFF. CDR3 coding DNA: TGTGCCAGCAGCGTCAGACTAGCGAATTACAATGAGCAGTTCTTC.

This clone has more than one count but fewer than ten. The chain combines TRBV5-4 with TRBJ1-2, with D unresolved. The germline V and J ends were trimmed by 3 bases and 6 bases, with 15 bases remaining between them. This CDR3 region has 14 residues. Germline lookup yields CDR1 SGHNT and CDR2 YYREEE (reference sequence). This CDR3 reads CASSSRGEGNGYTF. For the CDR3, the DNA is TGTGCCAGCAGCTCCCGCGGGGAAGGCAATGGCTACACCTTC.

This chain uses TRBV7-2 with TRBJ2-7; D is unclear. The germline V and J ends were trimmed by 0 bases and 2 bases, with 8 bases remaining between them. CDR1 and CDR2 from the germline V gene are SGHTA and FQGNSA. This CDR3 region has 14 residues. In DNA, the CDR3 is TGTGCCAGCAGCTTAGCGCCCTCCCCCTACGAGCAGTACTTC. As protein: CASSLAPSPYEQYF.

This clone was counted between two and nine times. V gene TRBV7-8 combines with J gene TRBJ2-7; D not certain. Germline CDR1 reads SGHVS; CDR2 reads FQNEAQ. Between the trimmed V and J ends, which lost 3 bases and 3 bases, there was a span of 12 bases. The CDR3 has 14 amino acids. The CDR3 region is CASSFGPDHYEQYF. The DNA of the CDR3 is TGTGCCAGCAGCTTCGGCCCCGACCACTACGAGCAGTACTTC.

The chain joins TRBV11-2 to TRBJ1-4; D unclear. V lost 0 bases, J lost 7 bases, and 12 bases lay in between. CDR3 size: 15 residues. The germline V gene has CDR1 SGHAT and CDR2 FQNNGV. This chain's CDR3 is CASSLDAGRVEKLFF. CDR3 in DNA: TGTGCCAGCAGCTTAGATGCGGGGAGGGTTGAAAAACTGTTTTTT.

The chain recombines TRBV7-2 with TRBJ2-4; D remains unclear. CDR3 size: 14 residues. Trimming took off 0 bases at V and 8 bases at J, with 11 bases between the two ends. The germline V gene has CDR1 SGHTA and CDR2 FQGNSA. The CDR3 loop is CASSLALGVDIQYF. The CDR3 DNA reads TGTGCCAGCAGCTTAGCCCTGGGTGTGGACATTCAGTACTTC.

This clone was seen at least ten times. This chain uses TRBV7-2 with TRBJ1-5, with 10 bases identical to TRBD1. V was pared by 5 bases and J by 2 bases, with 3 bases of the junction left unmatched. This CDR3 has 15 residues. Germline V gene data show CDR1 as SGHTA and CDR2 as FQGNSA. The CDR3 nucleotides read TGTGCCAGCAGCCGACAGGGGGCCGGCAATCAGCCCCAGCATTTT. Residues: CASSRQGAGNQPQHF.

This chain links TRBV7-8 with TRBJ2-3; the D gene is possibly TRBD2 (5 bases). Per the germline V gene, CDR1 is SGHVS and CDR2 is FQNEAQ. V dropped 6 bases and J dropped 6 bases, with 16 bases sitting between them. The CDR3 runs to 14 residues. The CDR3 DNA sequence: TGTGCCAGCAGGCGGCAGCCCGGGATGGATACGCAGTATTTT. As protein: CASRRQPGMDTQYF.

The chain has TRBV4-3 and TRBJ2-7; 7 positions agree with TRBD1. The CDR3 is made up of 14 amino acids. CDR1 and CDR2 from the germline V gene are LGHNA and YSLEER. Losses at the gene ends were 4 bases for V and 0 bases for J; bases not matched to a gene: 3. The CDR3 spells CASSRQGSSYEQYF. In nucleotides, the CDR3 is TGCGCCAGCAGCCGACAGGGAAGCTCCTACGAGCAGTACTTC.

In its sample, this clone was seen a few times. The genes are TRBV7-2 and TRBJ2-3; weak D call: TRBD2 (6 bases). In germline, CDR1 is SGHTA, CDR2 FQGNSA. V was pared by 2 bases and J by 4 bases, with 16 bases between. This CDR3 comprises 16 residues. For the CDR3, the DNA is TGTGCCAGCAGCTTATTGGGGGGAGGAGTGTCAGATACGCAGTATTTT. It is translated as CASSLLGGGVSDTQYF.

In its sample, this clone was seen a few times. This chain connects TRBV30 to TRBJ1-6, with TRBD1 as a possible D gene (5 bases). This CDR3 spans 13 amino acids. Germline V gene sequence: CDR1 GTSNPN, CDR2 SVGIG (reference sequence). V was clipped by 1 base and J by 5 bases, with 6 bases between them. In nucleotides, the CDR3 is TGTGCCTGGAGTGGGGGGAATAATTCACCCCTCCACTTT. Protein sequence: CAWSGGNNSPLHF.

Only a few counts were recorded for this clone. J is TRBJ2-3 and V is TRBV30; TRBD2 agrees at 12 bases. The CDR3 runs 16 residues. The germline CDR1 and CDR2 sequences are GTSNPN and SVGIG (reference sequence). This chain's CDR3 is CAFRPTSGRRADTQYF. CDR3 DNA: TGTGCATTTCGACCCACTAGCGGGAGGCGGGCAGATACGCAGTATTTT.

There are a few counts of this clone. The chain joins TRBV4-1 to TRBJ2-5, with 10 bases matching TRBD2. The CDR3 spans 19 residues. Germline CDR1 MGHRA, CDR2 YSYEKL. V gave up 1 base and J gave up 2 bases; unmatched junction bases: 13. Here the CDR3 reads CASSQGSSSGRVGQETQYF. In DNA form, the CDR3 reads TGCGCCAGCAGCCAAGGGTCGTCTAGCGGGAGAGTTGGACAAGAGACCCAGTACTTC.

There are many counts of this clone. The rearrangement joins TRBV5-6 to TRBJ2-5; D is unclear. V dropped 4 bases and J dropped 4 bases, with 11 bases sitting between them. This CDR3 is 13 amino acids long. CDR1 is SGHDT, CDR2 YYEEEE, per germline. CDR3 sequence (DNA): TGTGCCAGCAGCCCCGTTGAACGAGAGACCCAGTACTTC. Amino acid sequence: CASSPVERETQYF.

This clone was observed a few times. V gene TRBV9 combines with J gene TRBJ2-3; the D gene is possibly TRBD2 (6 bases). Germline V CDR1 and CDR2: SGDLS, YYNGEE. Trimming stripped 0 bases from V and 5 bases from J, with 7 bases between. The CDR3 totals 13 residues. CDR3 protein: CASSVGAGDTQYF. In DNA form, the CDR3 reads TGTGCCAGCAGCGTAGGAGCGGGAGATACGCAGTATTTT.

V is TRBV6-5 and J is TRBJ1-3; 7 bases line up with TRBD1. The CDR3 has 15 amino acids. V lost 7 bases and J lost 3; bases outside the gene matches: 9. The germline CDR1 and CDR2 sequences are MNHEY and SVGAGI. Here the CDR3 DNA reads TGTGCCAGCACCCCGGACAGGAGCTTTGGAAACACCATATATTTT. This translates into CASTPDRSFGNTIYF.

Comment on this clone: With a much larger clone just one base away, this may be a read error. V is TRBV23-1 and J is TRBJ2-3, with 8 bases fitting TRBD2. Being an ORF, TRBV23-1 has a function that is uncertain. The V and J ends lost 0 bases and 10 bases, in that order; junction bases with no gene match: 3. The CDR3 runs to 13 residues. For the CDR3, the DNA is TGCGCCAGCAGTCAATCGGTCGGGGGGGCGCAGTATTTT. It encodes CASSQSVGGAQYF.

This clone was picked up a small number of times. It is likely a read error: a sequence one base away is far more abundant. The chain couples TRBV30 to TRBJ2-7, with 9 bases aligning to TRBD2. V lost 8 bases, J lost 2 bases, and 10 bases stayed unmatched. Germline CDR1 GTSNPN, CDR2 SVGIG (reference sequence). The CDR3 runs 14 residues. The CDR3 sequence: CAGGSGSVPYEQYF. The CDR3 DNA is TGTGCCGGGGGTAGCGGGAGCGTACCCTACGAGCAGTACTTC.

This clone was picked up a small number of times. This sequence joins TRBV27 and TRBJ2-2; 8 bases agree with TRBD1. Germline CDR1 reads MNHEY; CDR2 reads SMNVEV (reference sequence). The CDR3 loop spans 16 amino acids. Trimming cost V 2 bases and J 5 bases; bases outside gene matches: 7. The CDR3 region is CASSLPDRGKTGELFF. DNA for the CDR3: TGTGCCAGCAGTTTACCCGACAGGGGCAAAACCGGGGAGCTGTTTTTT.